This TCR beta chain was identified during a study of cytomegalovirus exposure and HLA in healthy donors. V lost 7 bases, J lost 1 base, and 7 bases lay in between. CDR3 length equals 13 residues. Germline values: CDR1 SEHNR, CDR2 FQNEAQ (reference sequence). PCR employed 60 Vbeta and 13 Jbeta primers. Clones were read by immunoSEQ multiplex PCR, and TCRdb kept only the in-frame ones, dropping some. The sample consists of about 140,000 clones, 61% of them appearing once. This clone showed up just a few times. Sequences were obtained from PBMCs. The chain carries TRBV7-9 and TRBJ2-2, with D hard to call. The TCR originated in a male donor in good health and CMV-seronegative. CDR3 DNA sequence: TGTGCCAGCACCCCGTTGAACACCGGGGAGCTGTTTTTT. It translates to CASTPLNTGELFF.